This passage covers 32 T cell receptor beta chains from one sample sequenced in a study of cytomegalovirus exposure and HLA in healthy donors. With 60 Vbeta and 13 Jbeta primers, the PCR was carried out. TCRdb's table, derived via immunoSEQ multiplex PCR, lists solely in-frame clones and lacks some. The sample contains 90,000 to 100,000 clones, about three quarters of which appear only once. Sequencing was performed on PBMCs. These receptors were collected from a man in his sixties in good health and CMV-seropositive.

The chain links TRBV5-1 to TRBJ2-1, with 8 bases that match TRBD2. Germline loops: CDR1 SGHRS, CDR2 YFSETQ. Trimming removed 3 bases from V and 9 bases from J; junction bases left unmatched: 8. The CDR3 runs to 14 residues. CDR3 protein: CASSSRTSSGEQFF. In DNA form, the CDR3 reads TGCGCCAGCAGCTCCCGGACTAGCTCGGGTGAGCAGTTCTTC.

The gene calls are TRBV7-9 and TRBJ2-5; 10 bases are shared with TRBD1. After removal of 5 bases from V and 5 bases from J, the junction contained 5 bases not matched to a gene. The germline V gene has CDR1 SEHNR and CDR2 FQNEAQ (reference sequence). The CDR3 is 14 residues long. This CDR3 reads CASSLTGGDETQYF. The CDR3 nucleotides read TGTGCCAGCAGCCTGACAGGGGGCGATGAGACCCAGTACTTC.

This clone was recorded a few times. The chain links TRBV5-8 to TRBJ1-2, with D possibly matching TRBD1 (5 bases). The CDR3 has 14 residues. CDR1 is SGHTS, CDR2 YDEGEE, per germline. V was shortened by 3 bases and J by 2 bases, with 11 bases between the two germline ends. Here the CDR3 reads CASSWTAGNYGYTF. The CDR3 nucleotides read TGTGCCAGCAGCTGGACGGCAGGGAACTATGGCTACACCTTC.

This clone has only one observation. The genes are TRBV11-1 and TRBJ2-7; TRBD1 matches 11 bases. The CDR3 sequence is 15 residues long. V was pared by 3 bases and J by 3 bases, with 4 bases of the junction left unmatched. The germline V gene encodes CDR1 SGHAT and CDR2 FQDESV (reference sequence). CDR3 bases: TGTGCCAGCAGCTTCGGACAGGGGGCTTTCTACGAGCAGTACTTC. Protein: CASSFGQGAFYEQYF.

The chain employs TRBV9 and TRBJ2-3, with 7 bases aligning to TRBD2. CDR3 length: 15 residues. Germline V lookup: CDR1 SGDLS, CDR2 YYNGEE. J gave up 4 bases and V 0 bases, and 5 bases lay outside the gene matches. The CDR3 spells CASSVGGGLADTQYF. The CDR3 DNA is TGTGCCAGCAGCGTAGGGGGGGGTTTGGCAGATACGCAGTATTTT. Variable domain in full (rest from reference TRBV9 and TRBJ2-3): DSGVTQTPKHLITATGQRVTLRCSPRSGDLSVYWYQQSLDQGLQFLIQYYNGEERAKGNILERFSAQQFPDLHSELNLSSLELGDSALYFCASSVGGGLADTQYFGPGTRLTVL.

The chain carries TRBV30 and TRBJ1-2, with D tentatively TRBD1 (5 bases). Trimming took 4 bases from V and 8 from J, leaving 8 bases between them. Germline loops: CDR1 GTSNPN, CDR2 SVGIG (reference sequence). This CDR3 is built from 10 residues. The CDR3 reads CAWTGSGYTF. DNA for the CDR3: TGTGCCTGGACAGGGTCCGGCTACACCTTC.

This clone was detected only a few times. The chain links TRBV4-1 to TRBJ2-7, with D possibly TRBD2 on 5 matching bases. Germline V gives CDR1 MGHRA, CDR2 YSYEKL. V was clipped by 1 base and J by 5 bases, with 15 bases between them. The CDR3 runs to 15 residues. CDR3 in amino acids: CASSQGAVAGDEQYF. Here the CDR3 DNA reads TGCGCCAGCAGCCAAGGTGCAGTTGCGGGCGACGAGCAGTACTTC.

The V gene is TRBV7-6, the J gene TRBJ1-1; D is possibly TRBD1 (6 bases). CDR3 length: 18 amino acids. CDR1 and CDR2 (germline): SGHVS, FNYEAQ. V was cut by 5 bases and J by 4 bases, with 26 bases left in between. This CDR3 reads CASSAGEVTTGWSTEAFF. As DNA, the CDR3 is TGTGCCAGCAGCGCTGGTGAAGTGACAACAGGGTGGAGCACTGAAGCTTTCTTT.

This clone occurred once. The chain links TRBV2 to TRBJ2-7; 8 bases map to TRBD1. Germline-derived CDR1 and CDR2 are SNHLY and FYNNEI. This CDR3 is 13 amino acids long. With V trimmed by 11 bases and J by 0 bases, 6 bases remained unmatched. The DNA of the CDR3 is TGTGCCCGCCGGGACAGGAGCTCCTACGAGCAGTACTTC. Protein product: CARRDRSSYEQYF.

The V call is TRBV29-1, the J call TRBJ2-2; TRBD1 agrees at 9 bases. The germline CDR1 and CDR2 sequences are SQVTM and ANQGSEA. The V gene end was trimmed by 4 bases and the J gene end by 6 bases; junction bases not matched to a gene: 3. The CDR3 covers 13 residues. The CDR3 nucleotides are TGCAGCGTTGGACAGGGGGTTCCCGGGGAGCTGTTTTTT. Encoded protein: CSVGQGVPGELFF.

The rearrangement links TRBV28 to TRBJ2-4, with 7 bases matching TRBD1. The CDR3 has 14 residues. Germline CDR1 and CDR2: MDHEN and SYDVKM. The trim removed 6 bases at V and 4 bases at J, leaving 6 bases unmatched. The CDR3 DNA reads TGTGCCAGCAGCGACCAGGGGGTAAAAAACATTCAGTACTTC. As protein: CASSDQGVKNIQYF. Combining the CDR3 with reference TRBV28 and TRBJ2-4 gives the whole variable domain DVKVTQSSRYLVKRTGEKVFLECVQDMDHENMFWYRQDPGLGLRLIYFSYDVKMKEKGDIPEGYSVSREKKERFSLILESASTNQTSMYLCASSDQGVKNIQYFGAGTRLSVL.

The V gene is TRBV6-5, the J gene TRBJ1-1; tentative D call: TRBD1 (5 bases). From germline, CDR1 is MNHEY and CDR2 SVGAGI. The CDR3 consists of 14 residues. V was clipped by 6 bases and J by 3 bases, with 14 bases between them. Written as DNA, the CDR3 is TGTGCCAGCAGCCCTAGGGGAATAGACACTGAAGCTTTCTTT. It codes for CASSPRGIDTEAFF.

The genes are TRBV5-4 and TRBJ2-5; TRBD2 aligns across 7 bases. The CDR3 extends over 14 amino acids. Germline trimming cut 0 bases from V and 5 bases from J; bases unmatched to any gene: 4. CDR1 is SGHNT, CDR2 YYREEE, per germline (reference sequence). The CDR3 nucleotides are TGTGCCAGCAGCTTGGGATGGGGGGGGGAGACCCAGTACTTC. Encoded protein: CASSLGWGGETQYF. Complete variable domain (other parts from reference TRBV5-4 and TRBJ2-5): ETGVTQSPTHLIKTRGQQVTLRCSSQSGHNTVSWYQQALGQGPQFIFQYYREEENGRGNFPPRFSGLQFPNYSSELNVNALELDDSALYLCASSLGWGGETQYFGPGTRLLVL.

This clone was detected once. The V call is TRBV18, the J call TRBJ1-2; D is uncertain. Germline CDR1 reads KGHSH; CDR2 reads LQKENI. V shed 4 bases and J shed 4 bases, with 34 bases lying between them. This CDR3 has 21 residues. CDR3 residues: CASSREMGVRVSGPSVYGYTF. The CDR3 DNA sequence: TGTGCCAGCTCACGAGAGATGGGAGTCCGGGTCTCCGGTCCCTCGGTCTATGGCTACACCTTC.

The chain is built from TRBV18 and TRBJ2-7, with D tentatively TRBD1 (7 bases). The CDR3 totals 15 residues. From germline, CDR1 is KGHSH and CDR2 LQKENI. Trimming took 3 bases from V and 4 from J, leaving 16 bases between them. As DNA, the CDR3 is TGTGCCAGCTCACCTTCATCACAGGGGAGGTACGAGCAGTACTTC. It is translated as CASSPSSQGRYEQYF.

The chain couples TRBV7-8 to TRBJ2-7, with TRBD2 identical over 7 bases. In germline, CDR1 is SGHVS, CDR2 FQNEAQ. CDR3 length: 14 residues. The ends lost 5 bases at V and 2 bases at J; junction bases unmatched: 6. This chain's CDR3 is CASSLTSKAYEQYF. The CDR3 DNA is TGTGCCAGCAGCCTGACTAGCAAGGCCTACGAGCAGTACTTC.

DNA of the CDR3: TGTGCCAGTCTATACGGGGGGGCGCGCACTGAAGCTTTCTTT. Its translation is CASLYGGARTEAFF. The chain employs TRBV28 and TRBJ1-1; TRBD1 is a possible D gene (6 bases). Trimming stripped 9 bases from V and 4 bases from J, with 18 bases between. The CDR3 totals 14 residues. The germline V gene has CDR1 MDHEN and CDR2 SYDVKM.

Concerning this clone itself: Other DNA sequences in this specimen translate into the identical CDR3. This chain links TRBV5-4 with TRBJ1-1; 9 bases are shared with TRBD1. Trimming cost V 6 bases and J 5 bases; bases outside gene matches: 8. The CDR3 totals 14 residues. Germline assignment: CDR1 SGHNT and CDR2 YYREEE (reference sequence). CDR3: CASTGQGQGTEAFF. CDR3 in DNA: TGTGCCAGCACTGGACAGGGGCAGGGGACTGAAGCTTTCTTT.

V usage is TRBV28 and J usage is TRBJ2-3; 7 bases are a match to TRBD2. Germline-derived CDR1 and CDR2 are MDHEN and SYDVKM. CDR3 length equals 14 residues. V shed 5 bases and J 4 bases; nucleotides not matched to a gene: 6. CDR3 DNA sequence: TGTGCCAGCAGTATCGGACTAGTCTCAGATACGCAGTATTTT. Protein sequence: CASSIGLVSDTQYF.

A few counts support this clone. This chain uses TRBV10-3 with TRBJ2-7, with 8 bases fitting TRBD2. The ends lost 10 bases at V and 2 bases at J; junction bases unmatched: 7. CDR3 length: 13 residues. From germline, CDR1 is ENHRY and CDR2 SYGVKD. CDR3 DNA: TGTGCCACACGGGGGGGTAGCGCCTACGAGCAGTACTTC. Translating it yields CATRGGSAYEQYF.

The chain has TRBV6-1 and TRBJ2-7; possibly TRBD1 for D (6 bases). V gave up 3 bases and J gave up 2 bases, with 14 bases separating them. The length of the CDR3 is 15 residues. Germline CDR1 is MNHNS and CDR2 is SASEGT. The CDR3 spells CASSDSGTQAYEQYF. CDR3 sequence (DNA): TGTGCCAGCAGTGACTCCGGGACACAAGCCTACGAGCAGTACTTC.

For the CDR3, the DNA is TGTGCCATCAGCACCGGGACAGCTACCTACGAGCAGTACTTC. This encodes CAISTGTATYEQYF. The chain joins TRBV10-3 to TRBJ2-7, with 7 bases identical to TRBD1. The CDR3 runs to 14 residues. Trimming cost V 6 bases and J 2 bases; bases outside gene matches: 7. The V gene's germline CDR1 is ENHRY and CDR2 SYGVKD.

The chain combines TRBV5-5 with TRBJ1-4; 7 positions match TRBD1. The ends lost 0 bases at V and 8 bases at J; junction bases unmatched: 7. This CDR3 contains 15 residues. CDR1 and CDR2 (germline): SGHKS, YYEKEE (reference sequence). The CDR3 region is CASSLGGTAREKLFF. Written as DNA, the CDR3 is TGTGCCAGCAGCTTGGGGGGGACAGCCCGAGAAAAACTGTTTTTT.

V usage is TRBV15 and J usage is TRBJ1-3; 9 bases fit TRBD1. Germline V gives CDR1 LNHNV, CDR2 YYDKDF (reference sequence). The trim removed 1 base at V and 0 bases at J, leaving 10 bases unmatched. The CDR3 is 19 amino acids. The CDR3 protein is CATSRVNRGPGGSGNTIYF. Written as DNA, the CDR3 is TGTGCCACCAGCAGAGTGAACAGGGGGCCGGGTGGCTCTGGAAACACCATATATTTT.

The CDR3 spells CASSQSIYEQYF. CDR3 in DNA: TGTGCCAGCAGCCAATCCATCTACGAGCAGTACTTC. The chain has TRBV14 and TRBJ2-7; D is ambiguous. Germline V gene data show CDR1 as SGHDN and CDR2 as FVKESK. V lost 2 bases, J lost 3 bases, and 5 bases lay in between. This CDR3 is built from 12 residues.

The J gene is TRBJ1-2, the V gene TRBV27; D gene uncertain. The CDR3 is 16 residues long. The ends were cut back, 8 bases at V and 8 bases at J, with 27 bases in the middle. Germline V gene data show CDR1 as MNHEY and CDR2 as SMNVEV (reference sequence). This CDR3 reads CASGEAGRGPISGYTF. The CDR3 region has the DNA TGTGCCAGCGGGGAGGCGGGCCGCGGCCCTATTAGCGGCTACACCTTC.

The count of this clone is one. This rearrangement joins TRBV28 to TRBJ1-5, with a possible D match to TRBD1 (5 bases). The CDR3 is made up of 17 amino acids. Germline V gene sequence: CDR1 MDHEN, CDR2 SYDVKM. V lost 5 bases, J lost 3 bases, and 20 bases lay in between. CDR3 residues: CASSTPPLGGPNQPQHF. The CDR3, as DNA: TGTGCCAGCAGTACCCCTCCACTCGGGGGTCCCAATCAGCCCCAGCATTTT.

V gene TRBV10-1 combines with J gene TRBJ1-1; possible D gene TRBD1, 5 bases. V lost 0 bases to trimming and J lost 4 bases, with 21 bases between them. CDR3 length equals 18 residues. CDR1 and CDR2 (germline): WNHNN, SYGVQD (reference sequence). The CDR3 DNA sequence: TGCGCCAGCAGTGAGTCGGTGGTGGACATTTCAAAACCCACTGAAGCTTTCTTT. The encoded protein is CASSESVVDISKPTEAFF.

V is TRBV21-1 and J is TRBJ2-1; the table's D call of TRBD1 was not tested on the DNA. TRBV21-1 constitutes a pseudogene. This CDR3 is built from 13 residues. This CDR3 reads CASSIYRDNEQFF. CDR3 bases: TGTGCCAGCAGCATCTACAGGGACAATGAGCAGTTCTTC.

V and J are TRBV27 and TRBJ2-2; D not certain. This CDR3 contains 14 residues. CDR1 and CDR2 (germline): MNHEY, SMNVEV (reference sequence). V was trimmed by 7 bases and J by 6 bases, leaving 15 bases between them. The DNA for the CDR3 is TGTGCCAGCAAGACTTACGAACGGGCCGGGGAGCTGTTTTTT. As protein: CASKTYERAGELFF.

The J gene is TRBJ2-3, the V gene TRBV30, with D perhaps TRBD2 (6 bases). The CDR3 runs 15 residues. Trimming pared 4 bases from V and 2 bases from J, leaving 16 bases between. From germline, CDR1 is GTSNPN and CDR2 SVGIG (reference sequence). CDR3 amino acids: CAWTSMGLNTDTQYF. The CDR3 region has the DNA TGTGCCTGGACTAGTATGGGACTTAACACAGATACGCAGTATTTT.

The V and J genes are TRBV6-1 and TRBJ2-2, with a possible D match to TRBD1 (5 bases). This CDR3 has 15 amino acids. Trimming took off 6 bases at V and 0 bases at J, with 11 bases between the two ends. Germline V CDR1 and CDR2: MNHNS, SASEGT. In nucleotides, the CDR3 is TGTGCCAGCAGCGCAGGGTCATCGAACACCGGGGAGCTGTTTTTT. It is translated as CASSAGSSNTGELFF.